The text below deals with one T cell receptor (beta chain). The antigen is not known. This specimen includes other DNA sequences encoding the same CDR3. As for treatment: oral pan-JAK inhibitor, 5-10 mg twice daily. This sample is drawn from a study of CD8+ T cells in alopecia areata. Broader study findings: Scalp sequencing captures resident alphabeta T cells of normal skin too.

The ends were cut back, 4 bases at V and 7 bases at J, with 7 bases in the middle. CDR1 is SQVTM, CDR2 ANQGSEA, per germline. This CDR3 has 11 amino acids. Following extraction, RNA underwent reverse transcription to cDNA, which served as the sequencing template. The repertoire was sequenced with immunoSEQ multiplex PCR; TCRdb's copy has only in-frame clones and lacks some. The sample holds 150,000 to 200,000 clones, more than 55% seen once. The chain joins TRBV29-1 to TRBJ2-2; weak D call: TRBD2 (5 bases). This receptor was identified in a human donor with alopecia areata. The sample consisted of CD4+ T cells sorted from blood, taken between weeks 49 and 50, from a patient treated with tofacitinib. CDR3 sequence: CSVGSGGELFF. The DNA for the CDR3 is TGCAGCGTTGGGAGCGGCGGGGAGCTGTTTTTT.